The 26 T cell receptor beta chains in this list originate from one sample, sequenced in a study of T cell repertoires in cytomegalovirus infection. One entry per CDR3 protein results from TCRdb running MiXCR on the reads. This table holds about 450,000 distinct CDR3 sequences, approximately 31% found once. Sequenced: PBMCs. The receptors shown here come from a human donor in good health (CMV status not recorded). Some clones in this sample may be carry-over from other donors' samples.

The chain recombines TRBV20-1 with TRBJ2-1; D not resolved. This CDR3 has 16 residues. Germline CDR1 and CDR2: DFQATT and SNEGSKA (reference sequence). Trimming pared 0 bases from V and 4 bases from J, leaving 16 bases between. The CDR3 region is CSARDLSISWYNEQFF. The CDR3 DNA reads TGCAGTGCTAGAGATCTATCTATATCGTGGTACAATGAGCAGTTCTTC.

To note about this clonotype: A much larger clone differs by one base, so this may be a read error. The chain joins TRBV19 to TRBJ2-1; D is possibly TRBD1 (5 bases). The CDR3 is 14 amino acids. Looked up from germline, CDR1 is LNHDA and CDR2 is SQIVND (reference sequence). CDR3 protein: CASSIGHMNNEQLF. The CDR3, as DNA: TGTGCCAGTAGTATCGGACACATGAACAATGAGCAGTTATTC.

This clonotype appeared a few times. The chain combines TRBV19 with TRBJ1-5, with D perhaps TRBD1 (5 bases). V lost 10 bases to trimming and J lost 10 bases, with 26 bases between them. The CDR3 loop spans 15 amino acids. Per germline, CDR1 LNHDA and CDR2 SQIVND (reference sequence). CDR3 sequence (DNA): TGTGCCACGGGGGGTACGGGTATAGCAATCAGCCCCCAGCATTTT. Its protein product is CATGGTGIAISPQHF. Together with reference TRBV19 and TRBJ1-5, the CDR3 gives the full variable domain: DGGITQSPKYLFRKEGQNVTLSCEQNLNHDAMYWYRQDPGQGLRLIYYSQIVNDFQKGDIAEGYSVSREKKESFPLTVTSAQKNPTAFYLCATGGTGIAISPQHFGDGTRLSIL.

This rearrangement joins TRBV6-6 to TRBJ2-7, with D possibly being TRBD1 (5 bases). V was trimmed by 8 bases and J by 3 bases, leaving 23 bases between them. This CDR3 is built from 16 residues. The V gene's germline CDR1 is MNHNY and CDR2 SVGAGI (reference sequence). CDR3 bases: TGTGCCAGCGGCTCTACATCCGAGACAGCCTTCTACGAGCAGTACTTC. Its protein product is CASGSTSETAFYEQYF.

V is TRBV7-9 and J is TRBJ2-5, with D hard to call. The germline V and J ends were trimmed by 1 base and 2 bases, with 8 bases remaining between them. Looked up from germline, CDR1 is SEHNR and CDR2 is FQNEAQ (reference sequence). CDR3 length: 14 residues. The CDR3 here is CASSLESYQETQYF. The CDR3 DNA sequence: TGTGCCAGCAGCTTAGAGAGCTATCAAGAGACCCAGTACTTC.

This CDR3 is CASSLRAEVRPSTDTQYF. CDR3 bases: TGTGCCAGCAGCTTAAGGGCAGAGGTTCGCCCTAGCACAGATACGCAGTATTTT. J is TRBJ2-3 and V is TRBV7-9; D gene ambiguous. The CDR3 runs 18 residues. V lost 2 bases to trimming and J lost 0 bases, with 18 bases between them. CDR1 SEHNR and CDR2 FQNEAQ come from the germline V gene (reference sequence). The variable domain in full, completed from reference TRBV7-9 and TRBJ2-3, reads DTGVSQNPRHKITKRGQNVTFRCDPISEHNRLYWYRQTLGQGPEFLTYFQNEAQLEKSRLLSDRFSAERPKGSFSTLEIQRTEQGDSAMYLCASSLRAEVRPSTDTQYFGPGTRLTVL.

A remark on this clonotype: This may be a read error: a much more frequent sequence differs by one nucleotide. The gene calls are TRBV6-2 or TRBV6-3 and TRBJ1-5; a possible D gene is TRBD1 (6 bases). Trimming took 0 bases from V and 10 from J, leaving 16 bases between them. The CDR3 runs 15 residues. Germline V lookup: CDR1 MNHEY, CDR2 SVGEGT. CDR3 region: CASSYSEGGRHPQHF. The CDR3, as DNA: TGTGCCAGCAGTTACTCGGAAGGGGGGAGGCATCCCCAGCATTTT.

At least ten counts were recorded for this clonotype. This chain uses TRBV7-2 with TRBJ2-3; 8 nucleotides align to TRBD1. The germline gives CDR1 SGHTA, CDR2 FQGNSA. V was clipped by 5 bases and J by 1 base; unmatched bases: 8. CDR3 length: 16 amino acids. The CDR3 spells CASSQGTGSRTDTQYF. CDR3 DNA sequence: TGTGCCAGCAGCCAAGGGACAGGTAGTCGCACAGATACGCAGTATTTT.

This clonotype turned up a few times. The chain employs TRBV20-1 and TRBJ2-7; D ambiguous. V was shortened by 0 bases and J by 2 bases, with 20 bases between the two germline ends. CDR1 is DFQATT and CDR2 is SNEGSKA in the germline V gene (reference sequence). This CDR3 is built from 17 residues. The DNA of the CDR3 is TGCAGTGCTAGAGACCCGCCTTACGGTACAATTACCTACGAGCAGTACTTC. The encoded protein is CSARDPPYGTITYEQYF.

V is TRBV27 and J is TRBJ2-1; the match to TRBD1 covers 10 bases. CDR1 is MNHEY and CDR2 is SMNVEV in the germline V gene (reference sequence). The J segment lost 7 bases and the V segment lost 8 bases, leaving 8 bases of the junction unmatched. CDR3 length: 14 amino acids. The CDR3 reads CASWAGTGANEQFF. The CDR3 DNA sequence: TGTGCCAGCTGGGCCGGGACAGGGGCTAATGAGCAGTTCTTC.

A note on this clonotype: This may come from a read error, since a much larger clone is one base off. The chain recombines TRBV7-8 with TRBJ1-1; D gene ambiguous. This CDR3 comprises 15 residues. Germline values: CDR1 SGHVS, CDR2 FQNEAQ. The CDR3 nucleotides are TGTGCCAGCAGCCCCCAAGGGAGGTTGAACACTGAAGCTTTATTT. Its protein product is CASSPQGRLNTEALF.

About this clonotype: This may come from a read error, since a much larger clone is one base off. The gene calls are TRBV7-9 and TRBJ2-1; possible D gene TRBD2, 6 bases. This CDR3 contains 16 residues. Looked up from germline, CDR1 is SEHNR and CDR2 is FQNEAQ (reference sequence). V was cut by 5 bases and J by 7 bases, with 21 bases left in between. The CDR3 sequence is CASSQRLGREGNEQFF. In DNA form, the CDR3 reads TGTGCCAGCAGCCAAAGACTAGGCCGTGAGGGGAATGAGCAGTTCTTC.

The rearrangement joins TRBV20-1 to TRBJ1-2, with a tentative D call TRBD1 (6 bases). V lost 1 base to trimming and J lost 3 bases, with 24 bases between them. The CDR3 covers 18 residues. In germline, CDR1 is DFQATT, CDR2 SNEGSKA (reference sequence). Here the CDR3 DNA reads TGCAGTGCTAGAGGGGGGGGGCAGTTTCAGGTCGCATACTATGGCTACACCTTC. It yields the protein CSARGGGQFQVAYYGYTF.

This clonotype appeared many times. The CDR3 reads CASSLDRWQVNEKLFF. CDR3 nucleotide sequence: TGTGCCAGCAGCTTAGATCGATGGCAGGTTAATGAAAAACTGTTTTTT. The J gene is TRBJ1-4, the V gene TRBV7-8; no clear D. Germline CDR1 and CDR2: SGHVS and FQNEAQ. The CDR3 totals 16 residues. Trimming took 1 base from V and 4 from J, leaving 13 bases between them.

The chain employs TRBV7-9 and TRBJ2-3; possibly TRBD2 for D (6 bases). CDR1 and CDR2 (germline): SEHNR, FQNEAQ (reference sequence). Between the trimmed V and J ends, which lost 5 bases and 4 bases, there was a span of 16 bases. The CDR3 sequence is 15 residues long. CDR3 sequence (DNA): TGTGCCAGCAGCCTAGACCAGCGGGTCCCAGATACGCAGTATTTT. Encoded protein: CASSLDQRVPDTQYF.

The CDR3 DNA reads TGTGCCAGCAGTTACTCGGTCATTCCAGAGCTGTTTTTT. Its protein product is CASSYSVIPELFF. The chain combines TRBV6-6 with TRBJ2-2; D unclear. V lost 0 bases, J lost 11 bases, and 10 bases lay in between. Per germline, CDR1 MNHNY and CDR2 SVGAGI (reference sequence). The CDR3 runs to 13 residues.

As regards this clonotype: A junction end diverges from the germline sequence, so it may reflect a read error. The rearrangement uses TRBV7-2 and TRBJ2-3, with 8 bases matching TRBD2. Germline V gene data show CDR1 as SGHTA and CDR2 as FQGNSA. The CDR3 length is 14 residues. The CDR3 spells CASSVAGYTDTQYF. The CDR3 coding sequence is TGTGCCAGCAGCGTAGCGGGGTACACAGATACGCAGTATTTT.

With regard to this clonotype: This may be a read error: a much more frequent sequence differs by one nucleotide. The chain links TRBV7-2 to TRBJ1-3; D is unresolved. Trimming pared 8 bases from V and 4 bases from J, leaving 9 bases between. CDR1 SGHTA and CDR2 FQGNSA come from the germline V gene. The CDR3 sequence is 12 residues long. CDR3 residues: CASRLRGNTIYF. The CDR3 nucleotides are TGTGCCAGCCGCCTCAGGGGAAACACCATATATTTT.

The chain employs TRBV4-3 and TRBJ1-3, with a tentative D call TRBD1 (6 bases). The germline gives CDR1 LGHNA, CDR2 YSLEER. Between the trimmed V and J ends, which lost 4 bases and 1 base, there was a span of 14 bases. The CDR3 extends over 16 amino acids. The CDR3 region is CASSPPLGGSGNTIYF. The CDR3 DNA sequence: TGCGCCAGCAGCCCTCCTCTAGGGGGATCTGGAAACACCATATATTTT.

This clonotype was seen ten or more times. The chain has TRBV7-2 and TRBJ2-1; tentatively, D is TRBD2 (5 bases). The CDR3 is 14 residues long. V shed 5 bases and J shed 9 bases, with 17 bases lying between them. Germline values: CDR1 SGHTA, CDR2 FQGNSA. This CDR3 is CASSPQTSRGEQFF. The DNA for the CDR3 is TGTGCCAGCAGCCCACAGACATCACGGGGTGAGCAGTTCTTC.

This clonotype has a handful of counts. This chain uses TRBV25-1 with TRBJ1-6, with D possibly TRBD1 on 6 matching bases. Germline loops: CDR1 MGHDK, CDR2 SYGVNS. This CDR3 spans 13 amino acids. Trimming stripped 4 bases from V and 13 bases from J, with 14 bases between. The CDR3 loop is CASSAAWGAPLHF. The CDR3 DNA sequence: TGTGCCAGCAGTGCCGCCTGGGGGGCCCCCCTCCACTTT.

This clonotype has just a few counts. The chain is built from TRBV6-5 and TRBJ2-7; D call uncertain. The germline CDR1 and CDR2 sequences are MNHEY and SVGAGI. CDR3 length: 14 residues. V was cut by 6 bases and J by 1 base, with 13 bases left in between. CDR3: CASRTATPSYEQYF. DNA of the CDR3: TGTGCCAGCAGAACCGCAACCCCATCCTACGAGCAGTACTTC.

Points on this clonotype: A junction end diverges from the germline sequence, so it may reflect a read error. The chain links TRBV7-8 to TRBJ2-1; no clear D. The CDR3 is made up of 13 amino acids. In germline, CDR1 is SGHVS, CDR2 FQNEAQ. The CDR3 region is CASRSGFYKEQFF. DNA of the CDR3: TGTGCCAGCAGATCCGGGTTCTACAAGGAGCAGTTCTTC. Based on the CDR3 plus reference TRBV7-8 and TRBJ2-1, the full variable domain is GAGVSQSPRYKVAKRGQDVALRCDPISGHVSLFWYQQALGQGPEFLTYFQNEAQLDKSGLPSDRFFAERPEGSVSTLKIQRTQQEDSAVYLCASRSGFYKEQFFGPGTRLTVL.

This chain uses TRBV5-4 with TRBJ1-2; D gene ambiguous. Trimming took off 4 bases at V and 8 bases at J, with 15 bases between the two ends. Germline CDR1 and CDR2: SGHNT and YYREEE (reference sequence). CDR3 size: 13 residues. CDR3 DNA: TGTGCCAGCAGCCCGGATGAAGGTAGGGGCTACACCTTC. Its protein is CASSPDEGRGYTF. Filled out from reference TRBV5-4 and TRBJ1-2, the complete variable domain reads ETGVTQSPTHLIKTRGQQVTLRCSSQSGHNTVSWYQQALGQGPQFIFQYYREEENGRGNFPPRFSGLQFPNYSSELNVNALELDDSALYLCASSPDEGRGYTFGSGTRLTVV.

The genes are TRBV20-1 and TRBJ2-7; possibly TRBD2 for D (6 bases). The CDR3 sequence is 17 residues long. Trimming left V 0 bases short and J 3 bases short, with 21 bases between. Germline V lookup: CDR1 DFQATT, CDR2 SNEGSKA (reference sequence). As DNA, the CDR3 is TGCAGTGCTAGAGATTTGGGAGGCCCCTCGTTGCACTACGAGCAGTACTTC. Its translation: CSARDLGGPSLHYEQYF.

The chain joins TRBV3-1 to TRBJ1-2; D may be TRBD1 (6 bases). Germline V gene sequence: CDR1 LGHDT, CDR2 YNNKEL (reference sequence). V was trimmed by 3 bases and J by 4 bases, leaving 9 bases between them. This CDR3 region has 13 residues. The CDR3 sequence is CASSQGTTYGYTF. CDR3 bases: TGTGCCAGCAGCCAGGGGACAACCTATGGCTACACCTTC.